Presented here are 20 T cell receptor beta chains from one specimen sequenced in a study of T cell repertoires in cytomegalovirus infection. A single record per CDR3 protein comes from TCRdb applying MiXCR to the reads. Of approximately 280,000 distinct CDR3 sequences listed, around 20% are singletons. Their recognized antigens are unknown. This sample comprised cultured PBMCs, obtained from culture after CMV antigen stimulation. These receptor sequences come from a human donor in good health (CMV status not recorded). Some clones in this sample may be carry-over from other donors' samples.

This clonotype appeared a few times. J is TRBJ1-1 and V is TRBV7-6; D is unresolved. CDR1 is SGHVS, CDR2 FNYEAQ, per germline. The CDR3 loop spans 15 amino acids. Trimming pared 6 bases from V and 1 base from J, leaving 15 bases between. The chain's CDR3 is CASRDVWGKNTEAFF. CDR3 in DNA: TGTGCCAGCAGGGACGTCTGGGGAAAGAACACTGAAGCTTTCTTT.

This clonotype was counted ten times or more. The chain couples TRBV27 to TRBJ1-1; a possible D gene is TRBD1 (6 bases). Germline-derived CDR1 and CDR2 are MNHEY and SMNVEV (reference sequence). The V end was cut by 3 bases, the J end by 0 bases, with 11 bases between. The CDR3 loop spans 15 amino acids. The CDR3, as DNA: TGTGCCAGCAGTTTTATAGCAGGGGTGAACACTGAAGCTTTCTTT. It specifies CASSFIAGVNTEAFF.

Ten or more counts support this clonotype. The chain links TRBV7-2 to TRBJ2-3; D may be TRBD1 or TRBD2 (5 bases each). This CDR3 is built from 13 residues. V was clipped by 5 bases and J by 9 bases, with 15 bases between them. The germline gives CDR1 SGHTA, CDR2 FQGNSA. CDR3 bases: TGTGCCAGCAGCCGGTCCGGGACCGAAACGCAGTATTTT. Translation gives CASSRSGTETQYF.

This clonotype appeared many times. The V and J genes are TRBV7-3 and TRBJ2-1; 10 bases are shared with TRBD2. CDR3 length: 16 amino acids. V shed 5 bases, J shed 8 bases, and the junction held 12 bases outside the gene matches. Germline loops: CDR1 SGHTA, CDR2 FQGTGA. The chain's CDR3 is CASSPTASGRAHEQFF. CDR3 sequence (DNA): TGTGCCAGCAGCCCCACTGCCAGCGGGAGGGCCCATGAGCAGTTCTTC.

In its sample, this clonotype was seen a few times. The rearrangement links TRBV10-2 to TRBJ2-7, with 7 nucleotides matching TRBD1. V trimming: 3 bases; J trimming: 2 bases; junction bases outside the gene matches: 7. CDR3 length equals 15 residues. Germline-derived CDR1 and CDR2 are WSHSY and SAAADI. The CDR3 protein is CASSDDREPPYEQYF. The DNA for the CDR3 is TGCGCCAGCAGTGACGACAGGGAACCCCCCTACGAGCAGTACTTC.

This clonotype was counted between two and nine times. V usage is TRBV6-2 or TRBV6-3 and J usage is TRBJ1-1; possible D gene TRBD1, 6 bases. CDR1 is MNHEY and CDR2 is SVGEGT in the germline V gene. V lost 5 bases to trimming and J lost 4 bases, with 14 bases between them. The CDR3 is 14 amino acids. The CDR3 DNA is TGTGCCAGCAGTGGACAGCTAGGGAGCACTGAAGCTTTCTTT. Translating it yields CASSGQLGSTEAFF.

The chain couples TRBV18 to TRBJ2-1; no clear D gene. V lost 2 bases and J lost 0, with 11 bases in between. The CDR3 runs to 16 residues. Per the germline V gene, CDR1 is KGHSH and CDR2 is LQKENI. CDR3 sequence reads: CASSPGGSYSYNEQFF. The DNA for the CDR3 is TGTGCCAGCTCACCAGGTGGGTCCTACTCCTACAATGAGCAGTTCTTC.

This clonotype was seen a few times. This chain connects TRBV29-1 to TRBJ2-3; D is possibly TRBD1 (5 bases). The V and J ends lost 6 bases and 0 bases respectively, with 16 bases between them. There are 15 residues in the CDR3. Germline V gives CDR1 SQVTM, CDR2 ANQGSEA. The CDR3 sequence: CSVPLGRKSTDTQYF. CDR3 coding DNA: TGCAGCGTACCCCTGGGGCGGAAAAGCACAGATACGCAGTATTTT.

The chain couples TRBV12-3 or TRBV12-4 to TRBJ1-2, with a weak D call TRBD1 (5 bases). The CDR3 sequence is 12 residues long. V shed 3 bases and J shed 7 bases, with 9 bases lying between them. This chain's CDR3 is CASSLSRAGYTF. For the CDR3, the DNA is TGTGCCAGCAGTTTGAGCAGGGCTGGCTACACCTTC.

This sequence joins TRBV7-9 and TRBJ1-5; unclear D gene. The length of the CDR3 is 16 residues. Trimming pared 1 base from V and 3 bases from J, leaving 13 bases between. Germline values: CDR1 SEHNR, CDR2 FQNEAQ (reference sequence). CDR3 sequence reads: CASSLDSRVNNQPQHF. The CDR3 bases are TGTGCCAGCAGCTTAGATAGTCGGGTGAACAATCAGCCCCAGCATTTT. Filled out from reference TRBV7-9 and TRBJ1-5, the complete variable domain reads DTGVSQNPRHKITKRGQNVTFRCDPISEHNRLYWYRQTLGQGPEFLTYFQNEAQLEKSRLLSDRFSAERPKGSFSTLEIQRTEQGDSAMYLCASSLDSRVNNQPQHFGDGTRLSIL.

The chain employs TRBV10-1 and TRBJ1-1, with D perhaps matching TRBD1 (5 bases). Germline assignment: CDR1 WNHNN and CDR2 SYGVQD (reference sequence). Trimming removed 3 bases at V and 9 bases at J, with 8 bases between. The CDR3 contains 11 residues. The CDR3 spells CASSDGGKAFF. The CDR3 DNA is TGCGCCAGCAGTGACGGGGGGAAAGCTTTCTTT.

J is TRBJ2-1 and V is TRBV4-2; a weak D match, TRBD2 (6 bases). V dropped 0 bases and J dropped 7 bases, with 16 bases sitting between them. Germline CDR1 is LGHNA and CDR2 is YNFKEQ. The CDR3 spans 16 residues. This CDR3 reads CASSQEEGSGKNEQFF. CDR3 bases: TGTGCCAGCAGCCAAGAGGAGGGGTCAGGGAAAAATGAGCAGTTCTTC.

In this sample, this clonotype turned up a few times. The chain is built from TRBV11-1 and TRBJ1-2, with a weak D call TRBD1 (6 bases). Trimming took off 5 bases at V and 2 bases at J, with 12 bases between the two ends. The germline gives CDR1 SGHAT, CDR2 FQDESV (reference sequence). This CDR3 region has 14 residues. CDR3 DNA sequence: TGTGCCAGCAGCACCCGGGACATAAACTATGGCTACACCTTC. This gives the protein CASSTRDINYGYTF.

The chain links TRBV7-2 to TRBJ1-1, with no clear D. Germline CDR1 and CDR2: SGHTA and FQGNSA. The CDR3 contains 16 residues. V was pared by 1 base and J by 0 bases, with 12 bases between. The CDR3 sequence: CASSLVFATMNTEAFF. DNA for the CDR3: TGTGCCAGCAGCTTAGTATTCGCCACTATGAACACTGAAGCTTTCTTT.

This clonotype was observed at least ten times. The chain joins TRBV9 to TRBJ2-1, with 9 positions matching TRBD2. Losses at the gene ends were 0 bases for V and 5 bases for J; bases not matched to a gene: 6. The length of the CDR3 is 16 residues. The germline gives CDR1 SGDLS, CDR2 YYNGEE. CDR3 DNA sequence: TGTGCCAGCAGCGTAGTTCCTAGCGGGACTCACAATGAGCAGTTCTTC. Translated: CASSVVPSGTHNEQFF.

This clonotype was detected ten times or more. The chain uses TRBV7-2 and TRBJ2-4; TRBD2 agrees at 8 bases. V lost 6 bases and J lost 4; bases outside the gene matches: 8. The germline CDR1 and CDR2 sequences are SGHTA and FQGNSA. The CDR3 has 15 amino acids. The DNA for the CDR3 is TGTGCCAGCAGTCAAGCGGGAGTAAAAAAAAACATTCAGTACTTC. Its translation is CASSQAGVKKNIQYF.

This clonotype has ten or more counts. V is TRBV7-2 and J is TRBJ2-2, with 7 nucleotides matching TRBD2. Germline-derived CDR1 and CDR2 are SGHTA and FQGNSA. The CDR3 is 16 amino acids. V was pared by 1 base and J by 3 bases, with 5 bases of the junction left unmatched. The CDR3 reads CASSLVAGIDTGELFF. CDR3 DNA: TGTGCCAGCAGCTTAGTAGCGGGTATAGACACCGGGGAGCTGTTTTTT. The full variable domain, rest sourced from reference TRBV7-2 and TRBJ2-2, is GAGVSQSPSNKVTEKGKDVELRCDPISGHTALYWYRQSLGQGLEFLIYFQGNSAPDKSGLPSDRFSAERTGGSVSTLTIQRTQQEDSAVYLCASSLVAGIDTGELFFGEGSRLTVL.

The chain links TRBV6-1 to TRBJ2-1, with D perhaps matching TRBD2 (7 bases). This CDR3 is built from 14 residues. The germline V gene has CDR1 MNHNS and CDR2 SASEGT. V was cut by 7 bases and J by 4 bases, with 14 bases left in between. The CDR3 nucleotides are TGTGCCAGCACTGGGGGGGCAGCGTACAATGAGCAGTTCTTC. Amino acid sequence: CASTGGAAYNEQFF.

Ten or more counts support this clonotype. Written as DNA, the CDR3 is TGTGCCATCAGCCCAAGCGGGAGTTCCTACAATGAGCAGTTCTTC. Translated, it gives CAISPSGSSYNEQFF. The chain has TRBV10-3 and TRBJ2-1; 8 nucleotides line up with TRBD2. Losses at the gene ends were 6 bases for V and 1 base for J; bases not matched to a gene: 5. Germline values: CDR1 ENHRY, CDR2 SYGVKD. The CDR3 consists of 15 residues.

This clonotype was picked up many times. This sequence joins TRBV5-1 and TRBJ2-1; 14 nucleotides align to TRBD2. The V gene end was trimmed by 4 bases and the J gene end by 0 bases; junction bases not matched to a gene: 9. This CDR3 is built from 19 residues. Per germline, CDR1 SGHRS and CDR2 YFSETQ. The CDR3 protein is CASSPRLAGGVSSYNEQFF. The CDR3 DNA reads as TGCGCCAGCAGCCCCAGACTAGCGGGAGGGGTAAGCTCCTACAATGAGCAGTTCTTC.